What follows are 10 T cell receptor beta chains derived from one specimen sequenced in a study of T cell responses to AZD1222 COVID-19 vaccine. Method: immunoSEQ multiplex PCR; TCRdb's copy keeps in-frame clones and lacks some. The table records 120,000 to 150,000 clones, roughly nine tenths of them present only once. This sample comprised peripheral blood, obtained on day 0 of AZD1222 vaccination. The receptors shown here come from an adult in good health.

V gene TRBV7-6 combines with J gene TRBJ2-1; TRBD2 might be the D (6 bases). V was cut by 5 bases and J by 2 bases, with 10 bases left in between. The CDR3 contains 14 residues. The germline CDR1 and CDR2 sequences are SGHVS and FNYEAQ. CDR3 sequence: CASSRLVPYNEQFF. The CDR3 DNA follows: TGTGCCAGCAGCAGACTAGTACCCTACAATGAGCAGTTCTTC.

This chain uses TRBV28 with TRBJ2-7; 9 bases map to TRBD1. V shed 4 bases and J 4 bases; nucleotides not matched to a gene: 11. CDR3 length: 16 amino acids. Germline CDR1 and CDR2: MDHEN and SYDVKM. CDR3 in amino acids: CASSSIRTGENYEQYF. The CDR3 nucleotides are TGTGCCAGCAGTTCAATCAGGACAGGGGAAAATTACGAGCAGTACTTC.

The chain combines TRBV5-6 with TRBJ2-7; D may be TRBD1 (6 bases). Germline CDR1 is SGHDT and CDR2 is YYEEEE. The CDR3 runs to 16 residues. The ends were cut back, 3 bases at V and 5 bases at J, with 21 bases in the middle. The CDR3 protein is CASSSAGVGYRNEQYF. The CDR3 DNA is TGTGCCAGCAGCTCGGCAGGGGTCGGGTATAGGAACGAGCAGTACTTC.

V and J are TRBV9 and TRBJ1-1, with 7 bases identical to TRBD1. This CDR3 contains 14 residues. With V trimmed by 0 bases and J by 4 bases, 3 bases remained unmatched. From germline, CDR1 is SGDLS and CDR2 YYNGEE. CDR3 in DNA: TGTGCCAGCAGCGTAGGTTCAGGGGGCACTGAAGCTTTCTTT. Its protein product is CASSVGSGGTEAFF.

The rearrangement joins TRBV7-8 to TRBJ2-5; D is ambiguous. V was pared by 5 bases and J by 2 bases, with 6 bases between. Germline CDR1 is SGHVS and CDR2 is FQNEAQ. The CDR3 has 12 amino acids. The CDR3: CASSPAQETQYF. The CDR3 nucleotides are TGTGCCAGCAGCCCAGCACAAGAGACCCAGTACTTC.

The chain recombines TRBV3-1 (or the pseudogene TRBV3-2) with TRBJ2-2, with D hard to call. Germline V gene data show CDR1 as LGHDT and CDR2 as YNNKEL (reference sequence). This CDR3 spans 14 amino acids. Trimming removed 4 bases from V and 4 bases from J, with 10 bases in between. CDR3 DNA: TGTGCCAGCAGCCCACGCGTAGGCACCGGGGAGCTGTTTTTT. Its translation is CASSPRVGTGELFF.

V usage is TRBV5-1 and J usage is TRBJ2-2; 11 nucleotides agree with TRBD2. V was pared by 3 bases and J by 5 bases, with 6 bases of the junction left unmatched. Germline CDR1 SGHRS, CDR2 YFSETQ. The CDR3 spans 16 residues. In nucleotides, the CDR3 is TGCGCCAGCAGCTCGACCCGGACTAGCGGGACCGGGGAGCTGTTTTTT. Its protein product is CASSSTRTSGTGELFF. Filled out from reference TRBV5-1 and TRBJ2-2, the complete variable domain reads KAGVTQTPRYLIKTRGQQVTLSCSPISGHRSVSWYQQTPGQGLQFLFEYFSETQRNKGNFPGRFSGRQFSNSRSEMNVSTLELGDSALYLCASSSTRTSGTGELFFGEGSRLTVL.

The V call is TRBV6-5, the J call TRBJ1-5; D is ambiguous. Between the trimmed V and J ends, which lost 11 bases and 5 bases, there was a span of 10 bases. The germline V gene encodes CDR1 MNHEY and CDR2 SVGAGI. There are 11 residues in the CDR3. The CDR3 DNA follows: TGTGCCGGTGGGGAGGATCAGCCCCAGCATTTT. The encoded protein is CAGGEDQPQHF.

In this sample, this clone turned up once. V is TRBV6-6 and J is TRBJ1-1; D remains ambiguous. V was clipped by 6 bases and J by 5 bases, with 7 bases between them. The CDR3 sequence is 11 residues long. Per germline, CDR1 MNHNY and CDR2 SVGAGI (reference sequence). DNA for the CDR3: TGTGCCAGCAGCCCGCTAACTGAAGCTTTCTTT. This codes for CASSPLTEAFF.

V gene TRBV7-9 combines with J gene TRBJ1-5; TRBD1 agrees at 7 bases. This CDR3 region has 13 residues. The germline V gene has CDR1 SEHNR and CDR2 FQNEAQ (reference sequence). Unmatched junction bases numbered 3, after V lost 4 bases and J lost 6 bases. This CDR3 reads CASSSTGSQPQHF. CDR3 nucleotide sequence: TGTGCCAGCAGCTCGACAGGGTCTCAGCCCCAGCATTTT.